Sequencing of this TCR beta chain was carried out in a study of spatial heterogeneity in lung cancer. Across the whole study: The study consistently detected more beta-chain than alpha-chain sequences.

Time point: sample taken at primary tumor resection. Unsorted whole RNA samples from tumor, nontumor lung or frozen PBMC were sequenced. This clonotype was counted ten times or more. The V end was cut by 3 bases, the J end by 3 bases, with 3 bases between. This CDR3 region has 11 residues. The germline V gene encodes CDR1 SGHDN and CDR2 FVKESK. TCRdb processed the 5' RACE reads anew with MiXCR; each CDR3 protein has one entry. In the table there are approximately 40,000 distinct CDR3 sequences, roughly 4.9% of which are singletons. This sequence joins TRBV14 and TRBJ2-7; D is ambiguous. The sample was PBMCs, taken at surgery. The source is a female donor with early-stage non-small cell lung cancer. The CDR3 here is CASSHGYEQYF. CDR3 coding DNA: TGTGCCAGCAGCCATGGCTACGAGCAGTACTTC.